This record concerns one TCR beta chain sequence. V was shortened by 6 bases and J by 1 base, with 15 bases between the two germline ends. Germline V CDR1 and CDR2: SGHAT, FQNNGV. The CDR3 spans 15 residues. The data originate from a study of blood T cell repertoires in COVID-19. Assay: immunoSEQ multiplex PCR; the TCRdb copy retains only in-frame clones and omits some. The sample shows 140,000 to 150,000 clones, 80% of them seen only once. This sequence was found in a man in his sixties with active or convalescent COVID-19. V gene TRBV11-2 combines with J gene TRBJ1-1; possibly TRBD1 for D (5 bases). The sample taken for sequencing was peripheral blood. CDR3 amino acids: CASSQLYQGNTEAFF. CDR3 DNA: TGTGCCAGCAGTCAATTATACCAGGGGAACACTGAAGCTTTCTTT.